These 3 T cell receptor beta chains were sequenced from one sample in a study of T cell clonality in common variable immunodeficiency. Study conclusions and caveats: Fewer deletions and N-nucleotide insertions were reportedly seen in common variable immunodeficiency TCR beta sequences.

The data were produced by immunoSEQ multiplex PCR, yet TCRdb's version contains in-frame clones alone and is incomplete. This sample carries around 21,000 clones, none of them present only once. Their antigens are not known. The material sequenced was peripheral blood mononuclear cells. These receptors were taken from a human donor with common variable immunodeficiency.

For this clone: The observed sequence ends 3 residues before the CDR3 terminus, with the missing tail filled in from the germline J gene. This chain links TRBV19 with TRBJ1-2, with D unclear. CDR1 and CDR2 (germline): LNHDA, SQIVND (reference sequence). V was cut by 10 bases and J by 0 bases, with 6 bases left in between. This CDR3 region has 11 residues. The CDR3: CATAANYGYTF. The covered CDR3 bases are TGTGCCACTGCAGCTAACTATGGC.

In this sample, this clone turned up a few times. The read terminates 3 residues before the CDR3 end, so the remaining end is supplied by the germline J gene. The chain carries TRBV19 and TRBJ2-1; the D gene is possibly TRBD2 (5 bases). Germline V gene data show CDR1 as LNHDA and CDR2 as SQIVND (reference sequence). Trimming shortened V by 1 base and J by 9 bases, and 10 bases separated the two germline ends. The CDR3 totals 13 residues. CDR3: CASSIATSAEQFF. Incomplete CDR3 DNA: TGTGCCAGTAGTATAGCAACTAGTGCTGAG.

This clone came up a few times. The observed sequence ends 3 residues before the CDR3 terminus, with the missing tail filled in from the germline J gene. The chain links TRBV18 to TRBJ1-2, with D maybe TRBD1 (6 bases). Trimming removed 6 bases at V and 6 bases at J, with 14 bases between. This CDR3 has 13 amino acids. Germline V gene lookup returns CDR1 KGHSH and CDR2 LQKENI. CDR3 region: CASSLQGMDGYTF. The CDR3 bases that were read are TGTGCCAGCTCGCTACAGGGAATGGATGGC. The entire variable domain, with the rest obtained from reference TRBV18 and TRBJ1-2, is as follows: NAGVMQNPRHLVRRRGQEARLRCSPMKGHSHVYWYRQLPEEGLKFMVYLQKENIIDESGMPKERFSAEFPKEGPSILRIQQVVRGDSAAYFCASSLQGMDGYTFGSGTRLTVV.